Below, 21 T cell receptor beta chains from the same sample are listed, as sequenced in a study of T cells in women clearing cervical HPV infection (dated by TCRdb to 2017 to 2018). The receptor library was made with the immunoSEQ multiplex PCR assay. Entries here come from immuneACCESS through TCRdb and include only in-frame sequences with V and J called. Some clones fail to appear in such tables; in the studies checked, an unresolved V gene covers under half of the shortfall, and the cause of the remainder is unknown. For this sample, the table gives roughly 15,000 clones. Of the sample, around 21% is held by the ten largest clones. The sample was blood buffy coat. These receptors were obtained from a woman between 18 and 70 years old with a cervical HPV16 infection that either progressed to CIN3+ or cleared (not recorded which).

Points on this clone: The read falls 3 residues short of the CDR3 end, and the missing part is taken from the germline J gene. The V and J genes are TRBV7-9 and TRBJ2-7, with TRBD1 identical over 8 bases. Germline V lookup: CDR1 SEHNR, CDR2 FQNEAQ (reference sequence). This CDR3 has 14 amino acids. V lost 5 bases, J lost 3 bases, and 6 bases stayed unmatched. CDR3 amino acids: CASSPRDRSYEQYF. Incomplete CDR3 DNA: TGTGCCAGCAGCCCCCGGGACAGGAGCTACGAG.

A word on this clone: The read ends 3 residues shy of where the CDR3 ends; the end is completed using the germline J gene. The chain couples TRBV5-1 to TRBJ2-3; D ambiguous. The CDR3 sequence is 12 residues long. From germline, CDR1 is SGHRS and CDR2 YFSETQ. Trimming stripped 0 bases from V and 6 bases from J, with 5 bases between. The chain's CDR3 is CASSLGRDTQYF. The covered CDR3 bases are TGCGCCAGCAGCTTGGGCAGGGATACG. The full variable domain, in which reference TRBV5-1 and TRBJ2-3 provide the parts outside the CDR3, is KAGVTQTPRYLIKTRGQQVTLSCSPISGHRSVSWYQQTPGQGLQFLFEYFSETQRNKGNFPGRFSGRQFSNSRSEMNVSTLELGDSALYLCASSLGRDTQYFGPGTRLTVL.

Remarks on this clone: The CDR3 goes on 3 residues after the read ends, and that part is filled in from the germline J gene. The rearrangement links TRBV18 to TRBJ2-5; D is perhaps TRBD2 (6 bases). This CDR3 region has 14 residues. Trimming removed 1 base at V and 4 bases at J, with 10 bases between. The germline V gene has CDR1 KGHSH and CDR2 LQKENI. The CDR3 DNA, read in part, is TGTGCCAGCTCACCACGTGTGGGGGGAGAGACC. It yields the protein CASSPRVGGET. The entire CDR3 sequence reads CASSPRVGGETQYF.

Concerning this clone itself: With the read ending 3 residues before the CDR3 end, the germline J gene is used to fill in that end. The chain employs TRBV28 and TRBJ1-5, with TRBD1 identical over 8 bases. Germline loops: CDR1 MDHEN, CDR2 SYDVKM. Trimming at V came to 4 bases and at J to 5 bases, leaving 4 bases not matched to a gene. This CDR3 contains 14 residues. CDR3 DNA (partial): TGTGCCAGCAGTTCTTCAGGGGGCCATCAGCCC. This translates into CASSSSGGHQP. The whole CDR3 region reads CASSSSGGHQPQHF.

Incomplete CDR3 DNA: TGTGCCAGCAGCCCTGGGGGGGGCTTCCAAGAGACG. The encoded protein is CASSPGGGFQET. In full, the CDR3 reads CASSPGGGFQETQYF. This chain uses TRBV11-3 with TRBJ2-3, with TRBD2 as a possible D gene (7 bases). Coverage ceases 3 residues before the CDR3 finishes, and the germline J gene fills in the end. Germline V gene lookup returns CDR1 SGHNT and CDR2 YENEEA. The CDR3 has 15 residues.

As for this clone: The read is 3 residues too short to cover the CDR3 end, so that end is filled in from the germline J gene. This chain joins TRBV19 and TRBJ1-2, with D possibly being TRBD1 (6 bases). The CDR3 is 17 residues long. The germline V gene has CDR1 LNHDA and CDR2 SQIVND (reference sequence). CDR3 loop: CASSTWVTGRSSYDYTF. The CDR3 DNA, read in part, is TGTGCCAGTAGTACTTGGGTGACAGGCCGGAGCTCCTACGAC. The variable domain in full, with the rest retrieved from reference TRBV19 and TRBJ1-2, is DGGITQSPKYLFRKEGQNVTLSCEQNLNHDAMYWYRQDPGQGLRLIYYSQIVNDFQKGDIAEGYSVSREKKESFPLTVTSAQKNPTAFYLCASSTWVTGRSSYDYTFGSGTRLTVV.

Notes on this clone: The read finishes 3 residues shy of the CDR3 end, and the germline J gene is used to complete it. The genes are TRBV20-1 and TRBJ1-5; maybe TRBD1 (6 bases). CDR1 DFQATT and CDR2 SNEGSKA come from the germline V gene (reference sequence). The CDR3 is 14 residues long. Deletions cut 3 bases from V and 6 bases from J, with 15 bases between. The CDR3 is CSARGGGLGQPQHF. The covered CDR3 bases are TGCAGTGCTAGGGGCGGGGGGCTAGGTCAGCCC.

The CDR3 DNA, read in part, is TGCAGTGGCACACAGGGGATGAACACTGAA. Its protein is CSGTQGMNTE. The whole CDR3 protein reads CSGTQGMNTEAFF. The chain joins TRBV20-1 to TRBJ1-1; 7 nucleotides match TRBD1. Sequencing ends 3 residues short of the CDR3 end; the germline J gene provides the rest. V shed 7 bases and J 0 bases; nucleotides not matched to a gene: 5. The germline V gene encodes CDR1 DFQATT and CDR2 SNEGSKA (reference sequence). CDR3 size: 13 residues.

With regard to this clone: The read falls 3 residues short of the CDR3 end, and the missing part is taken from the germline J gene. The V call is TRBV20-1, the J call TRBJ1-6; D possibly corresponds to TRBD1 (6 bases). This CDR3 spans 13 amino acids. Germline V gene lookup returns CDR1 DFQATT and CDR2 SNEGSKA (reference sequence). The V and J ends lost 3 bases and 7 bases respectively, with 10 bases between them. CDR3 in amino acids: CSASADSNSPLHF. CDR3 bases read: TGCAGTGCTAGCGCGGACAGCAATTCACCC.

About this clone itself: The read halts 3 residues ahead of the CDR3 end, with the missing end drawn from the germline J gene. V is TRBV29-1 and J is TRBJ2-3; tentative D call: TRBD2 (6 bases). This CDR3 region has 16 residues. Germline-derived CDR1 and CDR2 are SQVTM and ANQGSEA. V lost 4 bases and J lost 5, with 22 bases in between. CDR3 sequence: CSVGGSRDFKGDTQYF. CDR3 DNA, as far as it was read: TGCAGCGTTGGGGGGAGCCGGGACTTCAAGGGAGATACG.

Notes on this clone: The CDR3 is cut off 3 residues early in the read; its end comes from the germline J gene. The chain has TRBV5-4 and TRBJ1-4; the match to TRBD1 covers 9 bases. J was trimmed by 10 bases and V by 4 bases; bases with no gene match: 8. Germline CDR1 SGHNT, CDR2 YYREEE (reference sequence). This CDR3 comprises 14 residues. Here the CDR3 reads CASSQDRGDGKLFF. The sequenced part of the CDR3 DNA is TGTGCCAGCAGCCAGGACAGGGGAGATGGAAAA. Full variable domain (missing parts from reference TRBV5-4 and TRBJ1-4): ETGVTQSPTHLIKTRGQQVTLRCSSQSGHNTVSWYQQALGQGPQFIFQYYREEENGRGNFPPRFSGLQFPNYSSELNVNALELDDSALYLCASSQDRGDGKLFFGSGTQLSVL.

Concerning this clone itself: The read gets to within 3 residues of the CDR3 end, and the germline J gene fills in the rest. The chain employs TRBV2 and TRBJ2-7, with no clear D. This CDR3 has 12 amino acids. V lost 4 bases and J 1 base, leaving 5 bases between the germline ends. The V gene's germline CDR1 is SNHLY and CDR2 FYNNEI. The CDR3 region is CASSAVSYEQYF. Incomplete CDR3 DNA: TGTGCCAGCAGTGCAGTATCCTACGAG.

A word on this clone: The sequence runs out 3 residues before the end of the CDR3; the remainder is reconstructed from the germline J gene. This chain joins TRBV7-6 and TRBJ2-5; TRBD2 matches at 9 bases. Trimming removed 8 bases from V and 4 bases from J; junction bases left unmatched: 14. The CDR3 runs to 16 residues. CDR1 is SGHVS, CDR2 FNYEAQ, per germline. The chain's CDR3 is CASGRRAGGPGETQYF. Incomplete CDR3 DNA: TGTGCCAGCGGACGACGGGCGGGGGGGCCGGGAGAGACC.

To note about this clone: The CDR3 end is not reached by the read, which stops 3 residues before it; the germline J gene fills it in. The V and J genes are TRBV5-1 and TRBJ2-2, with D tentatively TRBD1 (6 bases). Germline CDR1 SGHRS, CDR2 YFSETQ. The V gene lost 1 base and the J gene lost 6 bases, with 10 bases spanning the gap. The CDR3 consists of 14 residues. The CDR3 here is CASSLSGDPGELFF. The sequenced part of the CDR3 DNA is TGCGCCAGCAGCTTGTCAGGGGATCCCGGGGAG.

The covered CDR3 bases are TGTGCCAGCAGCCCCGTGGCAGATAATGAAAAA. It specifies CASSPVADNEK. The whole CDR3 sequence reads CASSPVADNEKLFF. V and J are TRBV7-9 and TRBJ1-4; unclear D gene. The read finishes 3 residues shy of the CDR3 end, and the germline J gene is used to complete it. The V and J ends lost 5 bases and 4 bases respectively, with 11 bases between them. Germline CDR1 and CDR2: SEHNR and FQNEAQ (reference sequence). The CDR3 contains 14 residues.

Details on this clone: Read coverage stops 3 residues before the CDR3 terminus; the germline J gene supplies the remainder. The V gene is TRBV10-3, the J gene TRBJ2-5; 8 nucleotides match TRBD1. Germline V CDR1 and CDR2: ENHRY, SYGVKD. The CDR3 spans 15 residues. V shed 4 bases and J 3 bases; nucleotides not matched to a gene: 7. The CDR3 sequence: CAISVATTGEETQYF. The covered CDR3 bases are TGTGCCATCAGTGTCGCGACGACAGGGGAAGAGACC.

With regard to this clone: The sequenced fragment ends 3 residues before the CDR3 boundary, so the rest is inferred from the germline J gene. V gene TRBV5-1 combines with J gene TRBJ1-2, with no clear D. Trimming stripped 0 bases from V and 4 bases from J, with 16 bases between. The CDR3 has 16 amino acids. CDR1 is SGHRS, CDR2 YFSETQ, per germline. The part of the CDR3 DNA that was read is TGCGCCAGCAGCTTGGTGATGGGCGCAAGCTCCTATGGC. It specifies CASSLVMGASSYG. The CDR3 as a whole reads CASSLVMGASSYGYTF.

The CDR3 region is CASSSSVNTEAFF. Incomplete CDR3 DNA: TGTGCCAGTAGTTCCTCAGTGAACACTGAA. This chain joins TRBV19 and TRBJ1-1; D gene uncertain. The read ends 3 residues before the CDR3 terminus; that terminus is restored from the germline J gene. Germline V gene sequence: CDR1 LNHDA, CDR2 SQIVND (reference sequence). Trimming left V 5 bases short and J 0 bases short, with 7 bases between. This CDR3 is 13 amino acids long.

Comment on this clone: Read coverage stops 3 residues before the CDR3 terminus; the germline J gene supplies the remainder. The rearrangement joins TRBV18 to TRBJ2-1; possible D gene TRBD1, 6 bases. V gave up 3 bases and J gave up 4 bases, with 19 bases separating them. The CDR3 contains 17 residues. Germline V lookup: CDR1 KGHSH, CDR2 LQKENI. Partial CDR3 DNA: TGTGCCAGCTCACCCCTCAAGGGGCAGGGGCGTTACAATGAG. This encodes CASSPLKGQGRYNE. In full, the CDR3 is CASSPLKGQGRYNEQFF.

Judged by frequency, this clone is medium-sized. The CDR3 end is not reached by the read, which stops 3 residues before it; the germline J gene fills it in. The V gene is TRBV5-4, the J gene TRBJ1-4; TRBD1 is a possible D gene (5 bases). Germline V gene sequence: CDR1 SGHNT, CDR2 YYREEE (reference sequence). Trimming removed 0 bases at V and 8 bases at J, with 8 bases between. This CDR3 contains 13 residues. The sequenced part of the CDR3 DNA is TGTGCCAGCAGCTTGGCTGGGGCCGAAAAA. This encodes CASSLAGAEK. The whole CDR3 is CASSLAGAEKLFF.

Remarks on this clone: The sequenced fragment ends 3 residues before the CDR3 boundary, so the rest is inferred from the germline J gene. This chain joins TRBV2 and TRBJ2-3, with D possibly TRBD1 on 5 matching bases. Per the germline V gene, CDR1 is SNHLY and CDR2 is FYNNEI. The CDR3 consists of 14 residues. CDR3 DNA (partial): TGTGCCAGCACCGAGAGGACACATAATCAGCCG. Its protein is CASTERTHNQP. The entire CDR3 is CASTERTHNQPQYF.